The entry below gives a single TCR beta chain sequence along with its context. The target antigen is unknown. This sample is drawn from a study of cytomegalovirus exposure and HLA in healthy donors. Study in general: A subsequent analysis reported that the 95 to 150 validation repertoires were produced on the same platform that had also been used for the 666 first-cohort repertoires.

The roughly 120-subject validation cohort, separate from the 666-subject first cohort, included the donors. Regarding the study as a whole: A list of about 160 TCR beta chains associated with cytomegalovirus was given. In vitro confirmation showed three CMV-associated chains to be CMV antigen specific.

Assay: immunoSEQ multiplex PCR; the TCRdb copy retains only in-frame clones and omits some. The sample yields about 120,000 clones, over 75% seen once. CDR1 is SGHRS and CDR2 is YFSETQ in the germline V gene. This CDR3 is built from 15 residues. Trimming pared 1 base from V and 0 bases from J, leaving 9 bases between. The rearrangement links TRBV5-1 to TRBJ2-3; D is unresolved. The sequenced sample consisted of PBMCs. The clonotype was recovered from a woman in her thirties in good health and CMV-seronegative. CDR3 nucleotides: TGCGCCAGCAGCTTGAGGCAGACTAGCACAGATACGCAGTATTTT. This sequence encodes CASSLRQTSTDTQYF.